This entry lists 26 T cell receptor beta chains sequenced from one sample in a study of T cells in Graves' hyperthyroidism and ophthalmopathy. Amplification yielded TCR beta CDR3 regions, with RNA transcripts as the source. The TCR CDR3 first-round RT-PCR relied on the HTBI primer set. TCRdb processed the multiplex PCR reads anew with MiXCR; each CDR3 protein has one entry. The sample has approximately 410,000 distinct CDR3 sequences; about 13% are singletons. Input material: blood. These receptors came from a woman younger than 30 with Graves' hyperthyroidism.

In its sample, this clonotype was seen many times. The rearrangement uses TRBV5-1 and TRBJ2-7; TRBD1 aligns across 7 bases. The CDR3 has 15 residues. The germline CDR1 and CDR2 sequences are SGHRS and YFSETQ. The V gene end was trimmed by 2 bases and the J gene end by 4 bases; junction bases not matched to a gene: 9. For the CDR3, the DNA is TGCGCCAGCAGCTTAAATATCGGGACAGAATACGAGCAGTACTTC. Its translation: CASSLNIGTEYEQYF.

The chain combines TRBV7-9 with TRBJ2-5; TRBD1 is a possible D gene (5 bases). Trimming took 6 bases from V and 2 from J, leaving 25 bases between them. Germline CDR1 SEHNR, CDR2 FQNEAQ (reference sequence). The CDR3 consists of 18 residues. CDR3 loop: CASRDTTRQWLDQETQYF. CDR3 sequence (DNA): TGTGCCAGCAGAGATACCACCAGACAGTGGCTAGATCAAGAGACCCAGTACTTC.

Many counts were recorded for this clonotype. J is TRBJ2-7 and V is TRBV5-1, with 9 bases matching TRBD2. V dropped 4 bases and J dropped 3; count of bases not matched to a gene: 11. Per germline, CDR1 SGHRS and CDR2 YFSETQ. There are 16 residues in the CDR3. The CDR3 here is CASSLQETSGYYEQYF. In DNA form, the CDR3 reads TGCGCCAGCAGCCTACAAGAGACTAGCGGATACTACGAGCAGTACTTC.

The chain has TRBV6-5 and TRBJ1-5; a possible D gene is TRBD1 (6 bases). Germline V gives CDR1 MNHEY, CDR2 SVGAGI. The CDR3 has 15 amino acids. Trimming removed 6 bases at V and 6 bases at J, with 18 bases between. This CDR3 reads CASSLDAGAFQPQHF. In DNA form, the CDR3 reads TGTGCCAGCAGCTTAGATGCAGGGGCGTTTCAGCCCCAGCATTTT.

The chain has TRBV11-2 and TRBJ2-7, with D maybe TRBD1 (6 bases). The CDR3 totals 15 residues. The V and J ends lost 0 bases and 7 bases respectively, with 16 bases between them. Germline V gene data show CDR1 as SGHAT and CDR2 as FQNNGV. CDR3 region: CASSLEAGAPWEQYF. The CDR3 DNA reads TGTGCCAGCAGCTTAGAGGCAGGGGCCCCGTGGGAGCAGTACTTC. Drawing the rest from reference TRBV11-2 and TRBJ2-7, the complete variable domain is EAGVAQSPRYKIIEKRQSVAFWCNPISGHATLYWYQQILGQGPKLLIQFQNNGVVDDSQLPKDRFSAERLKGVDSTLKIQPAKLEDSAVYLCASSLEAGAPWEQYFGPGTRLTVT.

Many counts were recorded for this clonotype. The J gene is TRBJ1-2, the V gene TRBV5-1; 7 bases are shared with TRBD1. CDR1 is SGHRS and CDR2 is YFSETQ in the germline V gene. Trimming cost V 2 bases and J 4 bases; bases outside gene matches: 5. The length of the CDR3 is 14 residues. CDR3 bases: TGCGCCAGCAGCTTATCGACAGGGACCTATGGCTACACCTTC. Its translation is CASSLSTGTYGYTF.

This clonotype was recorded a few times. The gene calls are TRBV12-5 and TRBJ1-5; TRBD1 matches 10 bases. The CDR3 has 15 residues. In germline, CDR1 is LGHNT, CDR2 FRNRAP. After removal of 10 bases from V and 4 bases from J, the junction contained 10 bases not matched to a gene. This CDR3 reads CATDPGQGSNQPQHF. The CDR3 nucleotides read TGTGCTACCGACCCGGGACAGGGGTCAAATCAGCCCCAGCATTTT. Filled out from reference TRBV12-5 and TRBJ1-5, the complete variable domain reads DARVTQTPRHKVTEMGQEVTMRCQPILGHNTVFWYRQTMMQGLELLAYFRNRAPLDDSGMPKDRFSAEMPDATLATLKIQPSEPRDSAVYFCATDPGQGSNQPQHFGDGTRLSIL.

This clonotype has just a few counts. The CDR3 DNA follows: TGTGCCAGCAGCGTAGGGGGGGGAACGTCTGGAAACACCATATATTTT. It yields the protein CASSVGGGTSGNTIYF. The chain combines TRBV9 with TRBJ1-3; possible D gene TRBD1, 5 bases. The CDR3 is made up of 16 amino acids. V was pared by 0 bases and J by 1 base, with 11 bases between. CDR1 SGDLS and CDR2 YYNGEE come from the germline V gene.

This clonotype was seen at least ten times. V usage is TRBV5-8 and J usage is TRBJ2-1; 7 bases agree with TRBD2. The CDR3 has 15 residues. Germline V gene lookup returns CDR1 SGHTS and CDR2 YDEGEE. With V trimmed by 4 bases and J by 5 bases, 9 bases remained unmatched. In DNA form, the CDR3 reads TGTGCCAGCAGCAAAAGCGGGACTCTCAACAATGAGCAGTTCTTC. Its protein product is CASSKSGTLNNEQFF.

In this sample, this clonotype turned up many times. V usage is TRBV3-1 and J usage is TRBJ2-7; D is ambiguous. There are 14 residues in the CDR3. V gave up 2 bases and J gave up 5 bases, with 13 bases separating them. The V gene's germline CDR1 is LGHDT and CDR2 YNNKEL (reference sequence). CDR3 residues: CASSQLERWHEQYF. The CDR3 nucleotides read TGTGCCAGCAGCCAATTGGAGAGGTGGCACGAGCAGTACTTC.

The J gene is TRBJ1-1, the V gene TRBV10-2, with D perhaps TRBD1 (6 bases). V was clipped by 10 bases and J by 6 bases, with 12 bases between them. Germline lookup yields CDR1 WSHSY and CDR2 SAAADI. CDR3 length: 11 residues. Written as DNA, the CDR3 is TGCGCCACCTCACAGGGCCCTGAAGCTTTCTTT. Its protein product is CATSQGPEAFF.

This clonotype was seen a handful of times. The chain is built from TRBV19 and TRBJ2-6; D unclear. CDR3 length: 15 amino acids. Per germline, CDR1 LNHDA and CDR2 SQIVND (reference sequence). Trimming shortened V by 3 bases and J by 0 bases, and 6 bases separated the two germline ends. CDR3 loop: CASSILSSGANVLTF. Here the CDR3 DNA reads TGTGCCAGTAGTATTCTGAGCTCTGGGGCCAACGTCCTGACTTTC. The full variable domain, in which reference TRBV19 and TRBJ2-6 provide the parts outside the CDR3, is DGGITQSPKYLFRKEGQNVTLSCEQNLNHDAMYWYRQDPGQGLRLIYYSQIVNDFQKGDIAEGYSVSREKKESFPLTVTSAQKNPTAFYLCASSILSSGANVLTFGAGSRLTVL.

This clonotype was recorded only once. It may be a read error: a sequence one base away is much more abundant. V usage is TRBV2 and J usage is TRBJ2-3, with 8 bases lining up with TRBD2. Unmatched junction bases numbered 3, after V lost 2 bases and J lost 2 bases. The CDR3 is 15 residues long. CDR1 and CDR2 (germline): SNHLY, FYNNEI. The CDR3 reads CASSESGGPTDTQYF. In DNA, the CDR3 is TGTGCCAGCAGTGAAAGCGGGGGCCCCACAGATACGCAGTATTTT.

This clonotype has just a few counts. The chain has TRBV4-1 and TRBJ2-5; TRBD2 matches at 9 bases. V lost 1 base, J lost 3 bases, and 0 bases stayed unmatched. The length of the CDR3 is 14 residues. Germline V gene sequence: CDR1 MGHRA, CDR2 YSYEKL. Written as DNA, the CDR3 is TGCGCCAGCAGCCAAGGACTAGCGGAAGAGACCCAGTACTTC. Encoded protein: CASSQGLAEETQYF.

This rearrangement joins TRBV12-3 or TRBV12-4 to TRBJ1-4; 7 bases line up with TRBD1. This CDR3 region has 14 residues. The trim removed 2 bases at V and 7 bases at J, leaving 4 bases unmatched. The CDR3 spells CASSLQQGSEKLFF. Written as DNA, the CDR3 is TGTGCCAGCAGTTTACAACAGGGGAGTGAAAAACTGTTTTTT.

This clonotype was seen many times. The rearrangement joins TRBV2 to TRBJ2-1; possible D gene TRBD2, 6 bases. Trimming left V 8 bases short and J 3 bases short, with 14 bases between. CDR3 length equals 14 residues. Germline loops: CDR1 SNHLY, CDR2 FYNNEI. The CDR3: CASSIGAGYNEQFF. In DNA form, the CDR3 reads TGTGCCAGCTCGATCGGAGCGGGCTACAATGAGCAGTTCTTC.

This clonotype was recorded a few times. The J gene is TRBJ1-5, the V gene TRBV19; 9 nucleotides match TRBD1. Germline values: CDR1 LNHDA, CDR2 SQIVND (reference sequence). The CDR3 is 14 residues long. J was trimmed by 6 bases and V by 7 bases; bases with no gene match: 7. CDR3: CASKDRGAGQPQHF. CDR3 DNA: TGTGCCAGTAAGGACAGGGGTGCCGGTCAGCCCCAGCATTTT.

The table lists this clonotype with many counts. The chain recombines TRBV30 with TRBJ2-1; 10 bases are shared with TRBD2. With V trimmed by 4 bases and J by 2 bases, 8 bases remained unmatched. Germline values: CDR1 GTSNPN, CDR2 SVGIG (reference sequence). The CDR3 consists of 16 residues. The CDR3 protein is CAWKSASGSTYNEQFF. In DNA, the CDR3 is TGTGCCTGGAAGTCGGCTAGCGGGAGTACCTACAATGAGCAGTTCTTC.

This clonotype has at least ten counts. The V and J genes are TRBV20-1 and TRBJ2-3, with TRBD2 matching 9 bases. Germline V gene lookup returns CDR1 DFQATT and CDR2 SNEGSKA (reference sequence). Trimming removed 5 bases from V and 2 bases from J; junction bases left unmatched: 8. The CDR3 length is 15 residues. The chain's CDR3 is CSADQAGGLTDTQYF. The CDR3 DNA is TGCAGTGCTGACCAAGCGGGAGGCCTCACAGATACGCAGTATTTT.

Ten or more counts support this clonotype. The chain links TRBV28 to TRBJ1-5, with D uncertain. CDR3 size: 17 residues. Looked up from germline, CDR1 is MDHEN and CDR2 is SYDVKM. V was trimmed by 2 bases and J by 1 base, leaving 15 bases between them. CDR3 DNA sequence: TGTGCCAGCAGTTTAATAGGGTTCGGTGAGAGCAATCAGCCCCAGCATTTT. This translates into CASSLIGFGESNQPQHF.

At least ten counts were recorded for this clonotype. The chain employs TRBV7-8 and TRBJ1-2; no definite D call. This CDR3 is built from 14 residues. The ends were cut back, 2 bases at V and 4 bases at J, with 11 bases in the middle. CDR1 and CDR2 from the germline V gene are SGHVS and FQNEAQ. Here the CDR3 reads CASSLQGGFYGYTF. The DNA of the CDR3 is TGTGCCAGCAGCTTACAAGGTGGCTTCTATGGCTACACCTTC.

This clonotype appeared a few times. V usage is TRBV28 and J usage is TRBJ2-4; D unclear. CDR1 is MDHEN and CDR2 is SYDVKM in the germline V gene. The CDR3 sequence is 12 residues long. Deletions cut 7 bases from V and 6 bases from J, with 10 bases between. The CDR3 coding sequence is TGTGCCAGCATCTCTAACGGAAACATTCAGTACTTC. It yields the protein CASISNGNIQYF.

This chain connects TRBV30 to TRBJ2-1; 7 nucleotides agree with TRBD2. Germline values: CDR1 GTSNPN, CDR2 SVGIG (reference sequence). Trimming took 3 bases from V and 3 from J; bases not matched to a gene: 8. The CDR3 is made up of 15 amino acids. The CDR3 is CAWRQAGPGYNEQFF. CDR3 sequence (DNA): TGTGCCTGGAGACAAGCGGGACCCGGCTACAATGAGCAGTTCTTC.

This clonotype was found a few times. V and J are TRBV27 and TRBJ2-5; 8 bases align to TRBD2. The CDR3 covers 16 residues. V shed 2 bases and J 3 bases; nucleotides not matched to a gene: 8. Looked up from germline, CDR1 is MNHEY and CDR2 is SMNVEV (reference sequence). The CDR3 here is CASSLMSGRGEETQYF. CDR3 nucleotides: TGTGCCAGCAGTTTAATGTCCGGGAGGGGAGAAGAGACCCAGTACTTC.

This clonotype was observed many times. CDR3 bases: TGCAGTGCTAGAGAGTCGGGTAGAAACAATGAGCAGTTCTTC. As protein: CSARESGRNNEQFF. This sequence joins TRBV20-1 and TRBJ2-1; no reliable D call. Trimming shortened V by 0 bases and J by 5 bases, and 11 bases separated the two germline ends. Germline CDR1 reads DFQATT; CDR2 reads SNEGSKA (reference sequence). The CDR3 sequence is 14 residues long.

This clonotype has a count of ten or more. This chain joins TRBV28 and TRBJ2-1; 14 bases fit TRBD2. Germline loops: CDR1 MDHEN, CDR2 SYDVKM. V shed 3 bases and J 8 bases; nucleotides not matched to a gene: 9. The CDR3 contains 17 residues. CDR3 coding DNA: TGTGCCAGCAGTTTCCTCGGGACTAGCGGGAGTATGTATGAGCAGTTCTTC. Encoded protein: CASSFLGTSGSMYEQFF.